These 30 T cell receptor beta chains originate from one sample sequenced in a study of graft-versus-host responses after intestinal transplantation. Their antigens are not known. The method was immunoSEQ multiplex PCR; TCRdb's version includes in-frame clones alone and lacks a portion of them. In the table there are about 100,000 clones, approximately 84% of which are singletons. The material was unstimulated CD4+ T cells sorted from spleen or lymph node cells, obtained before transplant. These receptor sequences come from a human donor who was the organ donor for an intestinal transplant.

The genes are TRBV6-5 and TRBJ2-7, with 12 positions matching TRBD2. Germline CDR1 is MNHEY and CDR2 is SVGAGI. With V trimmed by 6 bases and J by 3 bases, 6 bases remained unmatched. This CDR3 is 15 amino acids long. The CDR3 region has the DNA TGTGCCAGCAGCGATACTAGCGGGGGGTTCTACGAGCAGTACTTC. Translated, it gives CASSDTSGGFYEQYF.

CDR3 sequence: CASSQDRGREKNTEAFF. Written as DNA, the CDR3 is TGCGCCAGCAGCCAAGATAGGGGACGAGAGAAGAACACTGAAGCTTTCTTT. The V gene is TRBV4-1, the J gene TRBJ1-1; possible D gene TRBD1, 5 bases. Between the trimmed V and J ends, which lost 0 bases and 1 base, there was a span of 15 bases. The V gene's germline CDR1 is MGHRA and CDR2 YSYEKL. The CDR3 length is 17 residues.

The chain joins TRBV28 to TRBJ1-3, with a possible D match to TRBD1 (6 bases). V was trimmed by 4 bases and J by 0 bases, leaving 10 bases between them. The CDR3 runs to 15 residues. From germline, CDR1 is MDHEN and CDR2 SYDVKM. CDR3 in amino acids: CASSSEDSSGNTIYF. The CDR3 DNA is TGTGCCAGCAGTTCGGAGGACAGCTCTGGAAACACCATATATTTT.

The chain employs TRBV9 and TRBJ2-1, with TRBD2 identical over 7 bases. CDR1 is SGDLS and CDR2 is YYNGEE in the germline V gene. The CDR3 extends over 15 amino acids. Germline trimming cut 3 bases from V and 0 bases from J; bases unmatched to any gene: 3. The CDR3 nucleotides read TGTGCCAGCAGCGGGGGGGGGAGCTCCTACAATGAGCAGTTCTTC. It is translated as CASSGGGSSYNEQFF.

The rearrangement links TRBV30 to TRBJ1-5; possibly TRBD1 for D (6 bases). V dropped 2 bases and J dropped 6 bases, with 17 bases sitting between them. The CDR3 length is 15 residues. Germline V lookup: CDR1 GTSNPN, CDR2 SVGIG (reference sequence). The CDR3 spells CAWSLRGAIGQPQHF. CDR3 bases: TGTGCCTGGAGTTTGCGGGGGGCGATTGGTCAGCCCCAGCATTTT.

The rearrangement uses TRBV4-1 and TRBJ1-2, with a tentative D call TRBD1 (6 bases). The CDR3 extends over 14 amino acids. V lost 3 bases, J lost 7 bases, and 15 bases lay in between. Germline V gene data show CDR1 as MGHRA and CDR2 as YSYEKL. CDR3 in amino acids: CASSHDTGSSGYTF. The CDR3 nucleotides read TGCGCCAGCAGCCATGATACAGGGTCTAGTGGCTACACCTTC.

The chain recombines TRBV7-9 with TRBJ1-2, with D uncertain. CDR1 is SEHNR and CDR2 is FQNEAQ in the germline V gene (reference sequence). The CDR3 is 16 amino acids. V was pared by 5 bases and J by 1 base, with 17 bases between. CDR3 residues: CASSRPVPQDNYGYTF. The CDR3 nucleotides are TGTGCCAGCAGCCGACCGGTGCCGCAGGATAACTATGGCTACACCTTC. Looking up the rest from reference TRBV7-9 and TRBJ1-2 gives the full variable domain: DTGVSQNPRHKITKRGQNVTFRCDPISEHNRLYWYRQTLGQGPEFLTYFQNEAQLEKSRLLSDRFSAERPKGSFSTLEIQRTEQGDSAMYLCASSRPVPQDNYGYTFGSGTRLTVV.

This clone was found a few times. V is TRBV5-4 and J is TRBJ2-1; the D gene is possibly TRBD2 (5 bases). With 4 bases removed from V and 9 bases from J, the gap between germline ends came to 14 bases. The germline V gene encodes CDR1 SGHNT and CDR2 YYREEE (reference sequence). CDR3 length: 13 residues. CDR3 coding DNA: TGTGCCAGCAGCGCACAGTATGCGGGTGAGCAGTTCTTC. Protein sequence: CASSAQYAGEQFF.

The V call is TRBV5-1, the J call TRBJ1-2; 7 bases are shared with TRBD1. Germline-derived CDR1 and CDR2 are SGHRS and YFSETQ. The CDR3 extends over 12 amino acids. The junction had 1 base not matched to a gene; V was cut back by 6 bases and J by 2 bases. The CDR3 region has the DNA TGCGCCAGCACCAGGGGGAACTATGGCTACACCTTC. It is translated as CASTRGNYGYTF.

The V and J genes are TRBV11-2 and TRBJ1-1; D unclear. Trimming shortened V by 5 bases and J by 6 bases, and 10 bases separated the two germline ends. From germline, CDR1 is SGHAT and CDR2 FQNNGV. The CDR3 runs 12 residues. CDR3 loop: CASSQQISEAFF. The DNA for the CDR3 is TGTGCCAGCAGCCAACAAATCTCTGAAGCTTTCTTT. The variable domain in full, completed from reference TRBV11-2 and TRBJ1-1, reads EAGVAQSPRYKIIEKRQSVAFWCNPISGHATLYWYQQILGQGPKLLIQFQNNGVVDDSQLPKDRFSAERLKGVDSTLKIQPAKLEDSAVYLCASSQQISEAFFGQGTRLTVV.

CDR3 DNA: TGTGCCAGCAGCTACGAGTCCAGCGAGCAGTACTTC. Amino acids: CASSYESSEQYF. The rearrangement links TRBV5-6 to TRBJ2-7; unclear D gene. V lost 3 bases to trimming and J lost 6 bases, with 10 bases between them. The CDR3 has 12 residues. The germline V gene encodes CDR1 SGHDT and CDR2 YYEEEE.

J is TRBJ2-4 and V is TRBV5-1, with TRBD1 matching 7 bases. Germline CDR1 reads SGHRS; CDR2 reads YFSETQ. Unmatched junction bases numbered 16, after V lost 3 bases and J lost 1 base. This CDR3 contains 19 residues. CDR3 region: CASSWVAQDRSLAKNIQYF. CDR3 nucleotide sequence: TGCGCCAGCAGCTGGGTTGCACAGGACAGGTCCCTCGCCAAAAACATTCAGTACTTC.

This chain uses TRBV7-2 with TRBJ1-2, with D possibly matching TRBD1 (5 bases). V lost 6 bases to trimming and J lost 8 bases, with 10 bases between them. Germline loops: CDR1 SGHTA, CDR2 FQGNSA. CDR3 length: 11 amino acids. The CDR3 DNA is TGTGCCAGCAGGGAGGGGAGCGGCTACACCTTC. Translation gives CASREGSGYTF.

About this clone: Different DNA sequences within this sample yield the same CDR3. The rearrangement links TRBV19 to TRBJ2-2; D remains unclear. The germline V gene has CDR1 LNHDA and CDR2 SQIVND (reference sequence). V lost 2 bases, J lost 1 base, and 5 bases lay in between. This CDR3 spans 14 amino acids. CDR3 amino acids: CASSIQLNTGELFF. The CDR3 bases are TGTGCCAGTAGTATACAGCTGAACACCGGGGAGCTGTTTTTT.

V gene TRBV6-5 combines with J gene TRBJ2-5; TRBD2 matches 7 bases. CDR1 MNHEY and CDR2 SVGAGI come from the germline V gene. V was pared by 6 bases and J by 5 bases, with 9 bases of the junction left unmatched. CDR3 size: 14 residues. The CDR3 loop reads CASRAGAPIETQYF. The CDR3 DNA sequence: TGTGCCAGCAGGGCGGGAGCCCCCATCGAGACCCAGTACTTC.

This rearrangement joins TRBV25-1 to TRBJ2-3, with D possibly TRBD1 on 8 matching bases. The CDR3 runs to 16 residues. Germline values: CDR1 MGHDK, CDR2 SYGVNS. V was clipped by 8 bases and J by 3 bases, with 21 bases between them. Here the CDR3 DNA reads TGTGCCAGCCTTTTACGCGGGGGACAGGCGACAGATACGCAGTATTTT. As protein: CASLLRGGQATDTQYF.

The chain joins TRBV5-8 to TRBJ2-3, with 8 nucleotides matching TRBD2. This CDR3 region has 17 residues. Trimming at V came to 6 bases and at J to 0 bases, leaving 12 bases not matched to a gene. Per germline, CDR1 SGHTS and CDR2 YDEGEE. The CDR3 nucleotides read TGTGCCAGCACCCGGGGGCTAGCGGGTCTTAGCACAGATACGCAGTATTTT. It yields the protein CASTRGLAGLSTDTQYF.

V gene TRBV7-2 combines with J gene TRBJ1-3; D uncertain. The CDR3 runs 13 residues. The ends were cut back, 1 base at V and 4 bases at J, with 5 bases in the middle. Germline CDR1 is SGHTA and CDR2 is FQGNSA. In DNA form, the CDR3 reads TGTGCCAGCAGCTTAGTTCCCGGAAACACCATATATTTT. Its translation is CASSLVPGNTIYF.

The chain uses TRBV18 and TRBJ1-1; D gene unclear. The germline V gene encodes CDR1 KGHSH and CDR2 LQKENI. V dropped 4 bases and J dropped 2 bases, with 8 bases sitting between them. This CDR3 comprises 13 residues. The CDR3 loop reads CASSLVRNTEAFF. CDR3 nucleotides: TGTGCCAGCTCACTGGTCAGAAACACTGAAGCTTTCTTT.

The V and J genes are TRBV7-3 and TRBJ2-1; TRBD1 agrees at 7 bases. The CDR3 covers 14 residues. Trimming cost V 1 base and J 4 bases; bases outside gene matches: 1. The germline CDR1 and CDR2 sequences are SGHTA and FQGTGA. CDR3 nucleotide sequence: TGTGCCAGCAGCTTAAGGACAGGTTACAATGAGCAGTTCTTC. Amino acid sequence: CASSLRTGYNEQFF.

The gene calls are TRBV19 and TRBJ1-2; tentative D call: TRBD1 (5 bases). There are 15 residues in the CDR3. CDR1 is LNHDA and CDR2 is SQIVND in the germline V gene (reference sequence). The germline V and J ends were trimmed by 3 bases and 1 base, with 12 bases remaining between them. CDR3 amino acids: CASSIFWGHNYGYTF. The CDR3 DNA follows: TGTGCCAGTAGTATTTTCTGGGGCCATAACTATGGCTACACCTTC.

This chain links TRBV6-5 with TRBJ1-6; the D gene is possibly TRBD1 (5 bases). Trimming took off 5 bases at V and 7 bases at J, with 9 bases between the two ends. CDR3 length: 13 amino acids. CDR1 MNHEY and CDR2 SVGAGI come from the germline V gene. The CDR3 DNA is TGTGCCAGCAGTGCTTACAGGAATTCACCCCTCCACTTT. It codes for CASSAYRNSPLHF.

The chain links TRBV2 to TRBJ2-3, with TRBD2 identical over 7 bases. The germline V gene encodes CDR1 SNHLY and CDR2 FYNNEI. Trimming took 5 bases from V and 5 from J; bases not matched to a gene: 10. The CDR3 totals 15 residues. CDR3 residues: CASSSNGRQGDTQYF. In nucleotides, the CDR3 is TGTGCCAGCAGTTCTAACGGGAGGCAGGGAGATACGCAGTATTTT.

The V and J genes are TRBV7-3 and TRBJ2-3; D not certain. The CDR3 is 13 residues long. CDR1 and CDR2 (germline): SGHTA, FQGTGA. Between the trimmed V and J ends, which lost 0 bases and 8 bases, there was a span of 9 bases. The CDR3 loop reads CASSLTVWGTQYF. CDR3 in DNA: TGTGCCAGCAGCTTAACAGTCTGGGGTACGCAGTATTTT.

The genes are TRBV6-1 and TRBJ1-2; TRBD1 aligns across 9 bases. Looked up from germline, CDR1 is MNHNS and CDR2 is SASEGT. This CDR3 region has 13 residues. The junction had 1 base not matched to a gene; V was cut back by 6 bases and J by 2 bases. CDR3 region: CASRGTGNYGYTF. CDR3 DNA: TGTGCCAGCAGGGGGACAGGGAACTATGGCTACACCTTC.

This chain connects TRBV10-3 to TRBJ2-7; 10 positions agree with TRBD1. Trimming at V came to 4 bases and at J to 3 bases, leaving 3 bases not matched to a gene. Germline CDR1 ENHRY, CDR2 SYGVKD. The CDR3 is 14 amino acids. For the CDR3, the DNA is TGTGCCATCAGTGGGGGACAGGGGATCTACGAGCAGTACTTC. Its protein product is CAISGGQGIYEQYF.

This clone appeared a few times. V usage is TRBV18 and J usage is TRBJ1-6; TRBD1 is a possible D gene (6 bases). Germline CDR1 is KGHSH and CDR2 is LQKENI. The CDR3 contains 13 residues. Trimming shortened V by 5 bases and J by 8 bases, and 10 bases separated the two germline ends. DNA for the CDR3: TGTGCCAGCTCAGGGGACACTCATTCACCCCTCCACTTT. Protein product: CASSGDTHSPLHF.

The chain's CDR3 is CATGRESQPQHF. CDR3 bases: TGTGCCACCGGACGGGAAAGTCAGCCCCAGCATTTT. The chain couples TRBV15 to TRBJ1-5; unclear D gene. Germline CDR1 reads LNHNV; CDR2 reads YYDKDF (reference sequence). This CDR3 spans 12 amino acids. V lost 8 bases, J lost 6 bases, and 11 bases lay in between.

The genes are TRBV7-2 and TRBJ2-7; D perhaps matches TRBD2 (5 bases). Trimming cost V 1 base and J 3 bases, with 19 bases left between them. Germline CDR1 is SGHTA and CDR2 is FQGNSA. This CDR3 comprises 17 residues. For the CDR3, the DNA is TGTGCCAGCAGCTTAGGGGTGAGGGTAGGAGCTCGCTACGAGCAGTACTTC. Residues: CASSLGVRVGARYEQYF.

The rearrangement links TRBV19 to TRBJ1-5, with D uncertain. The length of the CDR3 is 18 residues. V dropped 0 bases and J dropped 0 bases, with 15 bases sitting between them. Germline assignment: CDR1 LNHDA and CDR2 SQIVND (reference sequence). The CDR3 here is CASSIDQPGWYSNQPQHF. The CDR3 DNA reads TGTGCCAGTAGTATAGATCAGCCAGGCTGGTATAGCAATCAGCCCCAGCATTTT. Complete variable domain (other parts from reference TRBV19 and TRBJ1-5): DGGITQSPKYLFRKEGQNVTLSCEQNLNHDAMYWYRQDPGQGLRLIYYSQIVNDFQKGDIAEGYSVSREKKESFPLTVTSAQKNPTAFYLCASSIDQPGWYSNQPQHFGDGTRLSIL.